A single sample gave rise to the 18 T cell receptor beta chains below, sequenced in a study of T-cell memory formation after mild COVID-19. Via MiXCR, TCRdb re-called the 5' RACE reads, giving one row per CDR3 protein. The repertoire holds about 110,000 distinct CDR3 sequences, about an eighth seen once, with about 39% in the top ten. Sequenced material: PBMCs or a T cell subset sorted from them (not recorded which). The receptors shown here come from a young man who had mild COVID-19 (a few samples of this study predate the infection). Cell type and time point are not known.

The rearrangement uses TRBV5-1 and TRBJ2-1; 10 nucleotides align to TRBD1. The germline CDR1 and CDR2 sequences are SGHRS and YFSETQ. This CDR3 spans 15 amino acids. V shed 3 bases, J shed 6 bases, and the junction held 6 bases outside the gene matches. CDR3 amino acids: CASSSPGTGVNEQFF. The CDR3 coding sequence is TGCGCCAGCAGCTCACCCGGGACAGGGGTCAATGAGCAGTTCTTC.

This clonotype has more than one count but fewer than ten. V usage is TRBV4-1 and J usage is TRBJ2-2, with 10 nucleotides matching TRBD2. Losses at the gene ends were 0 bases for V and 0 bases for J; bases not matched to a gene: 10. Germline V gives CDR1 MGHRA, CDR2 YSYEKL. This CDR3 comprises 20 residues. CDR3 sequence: CASSQESVSGGTPNTGELFF. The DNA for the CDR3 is TGCGCCAGCAGCCAAGAATCAGTTAGCGGGGGGACCCCGAACACCGGGGAGCTGTTTTTT.

The CDR3 sequence: CASRLGLGEAFF. The CDR3 region has the DNA TGTGCCAGCAGGCTGGGGCTTGGAGAAGCTTTCTTT. The chain carries TRBV7-2 and TRBJ1-1; perhaps TRBD1 as D (5 bases). The length of the CDR3 is 12 residues. CDR1 SGHTA and CDR2 FQGNSA come from the germline V gene. Trimming stripped 6 bases from V and 8 bases from J, with 13 bases between. The full variable domain, rest sourced from reference TRBV7-2 and TRBJ1-1, is GAGVSQSPSNKVTEKGKDVELRCDPISGHTALYWYRQSLGQGLEFLIYFQGNSAPDKSGLPSDRFSAERTGGSVSTLTIQRTQQEDSAVYLCASRLGLGEAFFGQGTRLTVV.

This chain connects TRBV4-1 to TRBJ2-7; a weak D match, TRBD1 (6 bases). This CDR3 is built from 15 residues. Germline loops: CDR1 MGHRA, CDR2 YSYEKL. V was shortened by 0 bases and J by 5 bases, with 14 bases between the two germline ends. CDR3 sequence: CASSQENREWDEQYV. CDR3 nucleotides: TGCGCCAGCAGCCAAGAGAACAGGGAGTGGGACGAGCAGTACGTC.

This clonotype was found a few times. The CDR3 DNA is TGCAGTGCTAGGTTTGACACGAACACCGGGGAGCTGTTTTTT. Protein: CSARFDTNTGELFF. This chain uses TRBV20-1 with TRBJ2-2; D is ambiguous. The V gene lost 3 bases and the J gene lost 0 bases, with 8 bases spanning the gap. CDR1 is DFQATT, CDR2 SNEGSKA, per germline (reference sequence). This CDR3 is 14 amino acids long.

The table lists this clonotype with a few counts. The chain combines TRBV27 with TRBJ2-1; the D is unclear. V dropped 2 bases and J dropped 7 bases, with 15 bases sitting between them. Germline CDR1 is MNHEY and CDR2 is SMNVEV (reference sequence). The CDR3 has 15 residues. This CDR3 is CASSLLVVNPNEQFF. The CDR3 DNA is TGTGCCAGCAGTTTACTGGTAGTAAACCCTAATGAGCAGTTCTTC.

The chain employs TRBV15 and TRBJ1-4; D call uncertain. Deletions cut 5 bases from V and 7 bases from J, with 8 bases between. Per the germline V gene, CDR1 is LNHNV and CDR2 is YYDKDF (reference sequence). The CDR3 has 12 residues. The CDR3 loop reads CATSGLFEKLFF. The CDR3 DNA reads TGTGCCACCAGCGGACTTTTTGAAAAACTGTTTTTT. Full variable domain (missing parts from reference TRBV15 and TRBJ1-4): DAMVIQNPRYQVTQFGKPVTLSCSQTLNHNVMYWYQQKSSQAPKLLFHYYDKDFNNEADTPDNFQSRRPNTSFCFLDIRSPGLGDTAMYLCATSGLFEKLFFGSGTQLSVL.

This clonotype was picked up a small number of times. The CDR3 sequence: CASSQDQAVLGEQYV. The CDR3, as DNA: TGCGCCAGCAGCCAAGATCAGGCAGTCCTGGGCGAGCAGTACGTC. This rearrangement joins TRBV4-3 to TRBJ2-7; D not resolved. The CDR3 runs to 15 residues. The germline V and J ends were trimmed by 0 bases and 6 bases, with 15 bases remaining between them. Germline CDR1 is LGHNA and CDR2 is YSLEER.

CDR3 sequence reads: CASSLGSAPRQETQYF. CDR3 in DNA: TGTGCCAGCAGCTTAGGGTCTGCTCCTCGCCAAGAGACCCAGTACTTC. This chain connects TRBV13 to TRBJ2-5; D gene unclear. The germline CDR1 and CDR2 sequences are PRHDT and FYEKMQ (reference sequence). The V end was cut by 0 bases, the J end by 1 base, with 12 bases between. CDR3 length: 16 residues.

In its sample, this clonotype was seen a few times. The CDR3 loop is CASSLSPGRNIYGYTF. The CDR3 DNA follows: TGTGCCAGCAGCTTGTCGCCCGGGCGGAATATCTATGGCTACACCTTC. This chain connects TRBV5-5 to TRBJ1-2; no definite D call. This CDR3 has 16 residues. Looked up from germline, CDR1 is SGHKS and CDR2 is YYEKEE (reference sequence). Trimming pared 1 base from V and 4 bases from J, leaving 17 bases between.

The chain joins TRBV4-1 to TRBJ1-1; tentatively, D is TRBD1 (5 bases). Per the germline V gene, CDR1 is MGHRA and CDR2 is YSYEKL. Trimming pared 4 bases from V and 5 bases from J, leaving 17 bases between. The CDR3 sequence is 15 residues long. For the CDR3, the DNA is TGCGCCAGCAGCCCTTTTTGGGGGAGAGGAACTGAAGCTTTCTTT. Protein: CASSPFWGRGTEAFF.

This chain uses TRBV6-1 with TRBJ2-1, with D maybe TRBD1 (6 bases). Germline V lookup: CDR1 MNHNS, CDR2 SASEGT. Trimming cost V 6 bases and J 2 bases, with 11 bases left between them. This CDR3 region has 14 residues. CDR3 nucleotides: TGTGCCAGCAGGAACAGGGTCCCCTACAATGAGCAGTTCTTC. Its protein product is CASRNRVPYNEQFF.

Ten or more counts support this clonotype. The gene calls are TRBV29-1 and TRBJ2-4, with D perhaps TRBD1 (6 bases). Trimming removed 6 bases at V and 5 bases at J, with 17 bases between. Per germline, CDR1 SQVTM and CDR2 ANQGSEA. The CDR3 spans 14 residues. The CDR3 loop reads CSVDEPGHENIQYF. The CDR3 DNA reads TGCAGCGTGGACGAGCCGGGACACGAAAACATTCAGTACTTC.

This CDR3 reads CASRRVLSNTEAFF. DNA for the CDR3: TGTGCCAGCCGAAGGGTCCTTTCGAACACTGAAGCTTTCTTT. This chain links TRBV27 with TRBJ1-1; D not certain. This CDR3 comprises 14 residues. Germline-derived CDR1 and CDR2 are MNHEY and SMNVEV (reference sequence). The germline V and J ends were trimmed by 8 bases and 1 base, with 14 bases remaining between them.

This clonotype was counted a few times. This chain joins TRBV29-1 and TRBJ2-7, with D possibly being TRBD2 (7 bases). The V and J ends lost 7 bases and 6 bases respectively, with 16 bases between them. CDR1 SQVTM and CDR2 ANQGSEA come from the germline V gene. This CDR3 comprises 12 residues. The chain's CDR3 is CSADRGGAEQYF. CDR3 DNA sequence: TGCAGCGCAGATAGGGGGGGGGCCGAGCAGTACTTC.

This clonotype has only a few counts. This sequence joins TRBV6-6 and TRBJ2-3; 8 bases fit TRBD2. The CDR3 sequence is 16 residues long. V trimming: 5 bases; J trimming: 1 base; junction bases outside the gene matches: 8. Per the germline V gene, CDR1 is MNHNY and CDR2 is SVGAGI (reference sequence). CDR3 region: CASSPGGGDGTDTQYF. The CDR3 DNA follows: TGTGCCAGCAGTCCCGGGGGGGGGGACGGCACAGATACGCAGTATTTT.

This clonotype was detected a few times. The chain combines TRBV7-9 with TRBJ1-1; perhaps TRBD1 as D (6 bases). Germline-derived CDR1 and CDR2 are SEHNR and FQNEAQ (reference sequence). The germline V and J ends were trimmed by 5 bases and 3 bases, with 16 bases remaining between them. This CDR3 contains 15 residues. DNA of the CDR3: TGTGCCAGCAGCCCGCCGCCAGGGGCTGACACTGAAGCTTTCTTT. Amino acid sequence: CASSPPPGADTEAFF.

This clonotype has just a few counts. CDR3 in DNA: TGCAGTGCTCCTCATCACAGGGAGTTTAGCTATGGCTACACCTTC. It codes for CSAPHHREFSYGYTF. The chain joins TRBV20-1 to TRBJ1-2; D possibly corresponds to TRBD1 (6 bases). CDR1 DFQATT and CDR2 SNEGSKA come from the germline V gene (reference sequence). CDR3 size: 15 residues. Trimming cost V 5 bases and J 4 bases, with 20 bases left between them.